The T cell receptor (beta chain) described here comes from a study of tumor-infiltrating lymphocytes in primary liver carcinoma. Making TCR beta cDNA involved 400 to 600 ng total RNA and a constant-region primer. Investigators got TCR beta libraries out of three nested multiplex PCR rounds, done with slightly modified ARM-PCR. The first two PCR rounds, around 10 cycles each, used TRBV1-TRBV30 forward primers and a C-beta reverse primer. TCRdb redid the calling of the multiplex PCR reads with MiXCR, one entry per CDR3 protein. The sample includes about 33,000 distinct CDR3 sequences, over 60% of them seen just once. Starting material for RNA and DNA co-extraction consisted of roughly 20-34 mg of unsorted bulk tissue. V lost 10 bases and J lost 6, with 22 bases in between. The CDR3 has 15 amino acids. Per the germline V gene, CDR1 is MNHEY and CDR2 is SVGAGI. This clonotype was seen just once.

V usage is TRBV6-5 and J usage is TRBJ2-4; D assignment may be TRBD1 or TRBD2 (5 bases each). The clonotype originates from a man aged 35 to 55 with primary liver carcinoma and hepatitis B virus infection. Sequenced sample: liver tumor tissue from sampling region 5. Subset reported: tumor region T5, tumor centre. In DNA form, the CDR3 reads TGTGCCAACAGGCCCCGCGAGGACGAGGGAAACATTCAGTACTTC. It codes for CANRPREDEGNIQYF.